Each of the 2 T cell receptor beta chains below was sequenced from the same sample in a study of T-cell memory formation after mild COVID-19 (dated by TCRdb to 2020 to 2022). Library preparation employed 5' RACE. The sequencing machine was an Illumina NovaSeq 6000. TCRdb redid the processing of the public reads, applying fastp at Q25 and MiXCR, and retained in-frame beta chains. Rows with one shared CDR3 protein collapse into an entry with the most common genes and DNA. The sample yields roughly 340,000 distinct CDR3 sequences; around a fifth were counted once. Of the sample, 21% falls within the top ten clones. Sequencing was carried out using PBMCs or a T cell subset sorted from them (not recorded which). Receptor source: a young man who had mild COVID-19 (a few samples of this study predate the infection). The sample titles of this study are shuffled in the database, so cell type and time point are left out; the donor was told from shared clones.

This clonotype was seen repeatedly, ten times or more. This chain joins TRBV7-2 and TRBJ1-1, with TRBD1 as a possible D gene (6 bases). The CDR3 runs 12 residues. V was trimmed by 2 bases and J by 6 bases, leaving 7 bases between them. The germline V gene has CDR1 SGHTA and CDR2 FQGNSA. CDR3 loop: CASSLRGAEAFF. For the CDR3, the DNA is TGTGCCAGCAGCTTAAGGGGGGCTGAAGCTTTCTTT.

The rearrangement links TRBV15 to TRBJ2-7; D perhaps matches TRBD1 (6 bases). In germline, CDR1 is LNHNV, CDR2 YYDKDF (reference sequence). V was pared by 2 bases and J by 2 bases, with 13 bases between. CDR3 length: 15 residues. The CDR3 DNA reads as TGTGCCACCAGCAGATCACAGGGTGCGGCCTACGAGCAGTACTTC. Translated: CATSRSQGAAYEQYF.